This section outlines one T cell receptor beta chain sequence together with its context. This clonotype was observed a handful of times. The clone's antigen remains unknown. The record has no base qualities; no much larger clone is one base away. PBMCs were isolated by Ficoll-Paque density gradient centrifugation. Sequencing took place on an Illumina NovaSeq 6000. cDNA libraries for TCRalpha and TCRbeta were prepared by 5'RACE using constant-segment primers, with sample barcodes and unique molecular identifiers added. RNA was extracted from every sample with Trizol reagent. Library amplification was performed in two PCR steps, and a second sample barcode and Illumina TruSeq adapters were introduced in the second step. The libraries were sequenced on an Illumina NovaSeq using 2 x 150 bp paired-end reads. As for how the authors treated the data: Demultiplexing of reads and collapsing into UMI-guided consensus sequences were performed with migec v1.2.7. Using mixcr v2.1.11, the UMI consensuses were aligned to TRA and TRB V and J templates and assembled into clonotypes. A clonotype was counted as expanded or contracted only if both edgeR and NoisET called the change significant, with noise models trained on biological replicates. For edgeR calls, the cutoffs were a false discovery rate-adjusted p below 0.01 and a log2 fold-change threshold of 1. As an exploratory analysis of dynamics, PCA with hierarchical clustering was applied to max-normalized trajectories of the 1000 most abundant clonotypes. The CD4 or CD8 phenotype of responding clones was assigned using the separately sequenced CD4+ and CD8+ repertoires. The public reads were quality trimmed at Q25 with fastp and then assembled into clones with MiXCR by TCRdb, keeping productive beta chains. CDR3 protein duplicates are merged, each entry listing the most common genes and DNA. TCRdb's processing, not the authors' own work, is the source of the V and J calls. This sample lists around 340,000 distinct CDR3 sequences; 10% to 15% were detected once. Of the sample, around a fifth is held by the ten largest clones.

This record belongs to a study of T-cell memory formation after mild COVID-19 listed by TCRdb under 2021. Concerning the study at large: Most TCR sequence clusters were specific to one of the two donors. In a couple of donors, T-cell clones that expanded and contracted after mild COVID-19 were followed by sequencing TCRalpha and TCRbeta repertoires longitudinally. Two young, previously healthy adult volunteers, one female and one male, were included in the cohort.

Paper-wide results and their limitations: Balanced CD4/CD8 phenotypes were observed for clones contracting from day 15 to 85, whereas a bias towards CD4+ was observed for a second wave of clones expanding from day 15 to 37. SARS-CoV-2 specificity was not confirmed for the second-wave clones peaking on day 37. Contracting CD4+ clones were located mainly in the CM and EM memory subsets, whereas CD8+ clones were found to be enriched in EMRA. Some responding clones were detected in pre-infection memory, suggesting pre-existing cross-reactive memory T cells joined the SARS-CoV-2 response. Only a couple of mild cases were covered by the study, and larger cohorts that include severe cases with pre-infection samples were considered necessary.

Between the V and J ends, shortened by 1 base and 7 bases respectively, the junction contains 8 bases. CDR1 and CDR2 are drawn from the germline V gene: SGHRS, YFSETQ. The CDR3 contains 13 residues, cysteine and phenylalanine counted. The retained sequence is limited to the CDR3, 39 bases, with the frame set at the first base. The chain is assembled from TRBV5-1 and TRBJ2-2, with no reliable assignment of the D segment. The sequenced sample consisted of PBMCs or a T cell subset sorted from them (not recorded which). This sequence was found in a man aged 18-30 years who had mild COVID-19 (a few samples of this study predate the infection). The sample titles of this study are shuffled in the database, so cell type and time point are left out; the donor was told from shared clones. The CDR3 is CASSLSTGGELFF. The DNA reads as follows: TGCGCCAGCAGCTTGAGTACGGGCGGGGAGCTGTTTTTT.